This T cell receptor (beta chain) was sequenced in a study of CD8+CD57+ T cells in acquired aplastic anemia. Across the study: Quantities of DNA derived from sorted CD4+ and CD8+ cells averaged around 3 ug. Whole-study findings and limits: Patients showed no significant difference from controls in CD8+ Simpson's diversity.

Patients picked for sequencing had shown CD8+CD57+ cell expansion detected by flow cytometry. Severe acquired aplastic anemia affected all patients. No therapy had been given to the patients at the time of blood sampling. Germline assignment: CDR1 SNHLY and CDR2 FYNNEI. V was trimmed by 6 bases and J by 2 bases, leaving 16 bases between them. This CDR3 spans 15 amino acids. The sample holds a few counts of this clonotype. The antigen is undetermined. Genomic DNA templated the TCR beta VDJ and CDR3 profiling. TCRdb re-derived calls from the reads in MiXCR, one entry per CDR3 protein. The table records approximately 190,000 distinct CDR3 sequences, around half of them present only once.

The V and J genes are TRBV2 and TRBJ2-5, with D perhaps matching TRBD2 (6 bases). The receptor's source is a human donor with aplastic anemia. The sample comprised sorted CD4+, CD8+, or CD8+CD57+ T cells (not recorded which) from PBMCs. The CDR3 is CASSLGLQPQETQYF. The CDR3 DNA reads TGTGCCAGCAGCCTCGGACTACAACCACAAGAGACCCAGTACTTC.